These T cell receptor beta chains were read from a single sample in a study of blood T cell repertoires in COVID-19. Assay: immunoSEQ multiplex PCR; the TCRdb copy retains only in-frame clones and omits some. The data show 150,000 to 200,000 clones, roughly 80% seen once. The sequencing input was peripheral blood. The receptors here all came from a man in his fifties or sixties with acute or convalescent COVID-19. Both conserved end residues are part of each CDR3. Fields, in order: V gene, D gene, J gene, clone size, CDR3 protein. A D gene is named only where the DNA matches it firmly. Clone size, where shown, is once, few, many, or a class for clones that have expanded.

TRBV11-2,TRBD1,TRBJ1-2,-,CASSLETGVGRYTF
TRBV5-1,-,TRBJ2-5,-,CASSFGEYQETQYF
TRBV5-6,TRBD1,TRBJ2-7,-,CASSLGDRGGFYEQYF
TRBV5-4,-,TRBJ1-2,many,CASSLEGALVNYGYTF
TRBV3-1/TRBV3-2,-,TRBJ2-3,once,CASSPTSTDTQYF
TRBV27,TRBD2,TRBJ2-1,once,CASSLISGGNEQFF
TRBV6-6,TRBD1,TRBJ1-4,-,CASKGTSGTGDEKLFF
TRBV11-2,TRBD1,TRBJ2-7,-,CASSLQDRGREQYF
TRBV4-2,TRBD1,TRBJ1-2,few,CASSQAQGASYGYTF
TRBV19,-,TRBJ1-1,once,CASSIGSGTEAFF